The 2 T cell receptor beta chains below all came from one sample that was sequenced in a study of cytomegalovirus exposure and HLA in healthy donors (dated by TCRdb to the late 2010s). Libraries were built with the immunoSEQ multiplex PCR assay. The multiplex PCR relied on a mix of 60 forward primers for TCR Vbeta segments and 13 reverse primers for TCR Jbeta segments. TCRdb took over this immuneACCESS table, retaining in-frame rearrangements with V and J assigned. Such tables are incomplete; in checked studies, under half of the missing clones stem from an unresolved V gene, and the remainder is unexplained. This sample gives 150,000 to 200,000 clones in total; roughly three quarters of them show up just once. Of the sample, roughly 1.4% is held by the ten largest clones. The material sequenced was PBMCs. These receptor sequences come from a woman aged 45-59 years in good health and CMV-seronegative.

The rearrangement links TRBV27 to TRBJ2-7; D is perhaps TRBD2 (5 bases). Between the trimmed V and J ends, which lost 4 bases and 0 bases, there was a span of 10 bases. Germline V gene sequence: CDR1 MNHEY, CDR2 SMNVEV (reference sequence). The CDR3 is made up of 14 amino acids. CDR3 sequence: CASSWERYSYEQYF. CDR3 nucleotides: TGTGCCAGCAGTTGGGAGCGGTACTCCTACGAGCAGTACTTC.

This chain joins TRBV27 and TRBJ2-5; 8 bases are a match to TRBD2. The J call is uncertain, as TRBJ2-7 better fits the DNA end. CDR3 length equals 16 residues. Germline CDR1 reads MNHEY; CDR2 reads SMNVEV (reference sequence). This CDR3 reads CASSPRPPGGGYEQYF. CDR3 nucleotide sequence: TGTGCCAGCAGTCCCCGCCCTCCGGGAGGGGGATACGAGCAGTACTTC.